This TCR beta chain comes out of a study of post-analysis software for immune sequencing data. Regarding the study as a whole: Five TRBV segments were significantly more frequent in patients than in controls. TRBV5-6, TRBV5-1 and TRBV20-1 were among these segments. Relative to controls, patients with multiple sclerosis showed significantly lower normalized Chao1 diversity.

This clonotype has more than one count but fewer than ten. Its antigen is unidentified. V dropped 6 bases and J dropped 6; count of bases not matched to a gene: 8. The CDR3 contains 15 residues. Per germline, CDR1 ENHRY and CDR2 SYGVKD. cDNA libraries for TCR beta contained unique molecular identifiers. One entry per CDR3 protein results from TCRdb running MiXCR on the PCR reads. The sample carries about 810,000 distinct CDR3 sequences, approximately 50% recorded once. The receptor's source is a girl under 18 with multiple sclerosis. Specimen: blood. This chain links TRBV10-3 with TRBJ2-1, with 10 nucleotides matching TRBD1. This CDR3 is CAIRLPGQGINEQFF. As DNA, the CDR3 is TGTGCCATCAGGCTACCGGGACAGGGGATCAATGAGCAGTTCTTC.